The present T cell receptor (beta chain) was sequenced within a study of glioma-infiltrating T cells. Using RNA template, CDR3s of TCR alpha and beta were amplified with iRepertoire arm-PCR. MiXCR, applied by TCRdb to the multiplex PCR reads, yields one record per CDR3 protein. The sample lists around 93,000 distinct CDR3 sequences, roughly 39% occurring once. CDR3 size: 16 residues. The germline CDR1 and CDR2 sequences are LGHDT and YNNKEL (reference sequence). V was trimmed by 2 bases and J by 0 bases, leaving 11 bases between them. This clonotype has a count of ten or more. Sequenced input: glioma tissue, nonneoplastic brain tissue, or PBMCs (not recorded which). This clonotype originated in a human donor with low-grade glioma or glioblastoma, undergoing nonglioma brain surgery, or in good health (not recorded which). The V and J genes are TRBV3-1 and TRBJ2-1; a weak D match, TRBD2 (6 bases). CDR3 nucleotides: TGTGCCAGCAGCCAACAGGGACTTAGCTCCTACAATGAGCAGTTCTTC. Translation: CASSQQGLSSYNEQFF.